Listed here is a single T cell receptor beta chain. Authors' processing steps: Estimation of nucleated cell counts relied on the amplification of reference gene primers. Profiling relied on immunoSEQ multiplex PCR, and the TCRdb table lists in-frame clones only, not all of them. From that table come the V and J calls and clone size; the DNA was used to work out D and trimming. This sample yields under 75,000 clones, of which just under 80% are seen a single time; approximately 6% belongs to the top ten. This entry belongs to a study of blood T cell repertoires in COVID-19. Germline V gene data show CDR1 as SEHNR and CDR2 as FQNEAQ (reference sequence). Trimming cost V 0 bases and J 6 bases, with 17 bases left between them. The CDR3 is 16 amino acids.

Sequenced input: peripheral blood. This chain joins TRBV7-9 and TRBJ1-1; D gene ambiguous. This receptor was identified in a woman in her fifties or sixties with acute or convalescent COVID-19. The CDR3 spells CASSLAFGGGGSEAFF. The CDR3 DNA reads as TGTGCCAGCAGCTTAGCGTTCGGAGGAGGAGGCTCTGAAGCTTTCTTT.